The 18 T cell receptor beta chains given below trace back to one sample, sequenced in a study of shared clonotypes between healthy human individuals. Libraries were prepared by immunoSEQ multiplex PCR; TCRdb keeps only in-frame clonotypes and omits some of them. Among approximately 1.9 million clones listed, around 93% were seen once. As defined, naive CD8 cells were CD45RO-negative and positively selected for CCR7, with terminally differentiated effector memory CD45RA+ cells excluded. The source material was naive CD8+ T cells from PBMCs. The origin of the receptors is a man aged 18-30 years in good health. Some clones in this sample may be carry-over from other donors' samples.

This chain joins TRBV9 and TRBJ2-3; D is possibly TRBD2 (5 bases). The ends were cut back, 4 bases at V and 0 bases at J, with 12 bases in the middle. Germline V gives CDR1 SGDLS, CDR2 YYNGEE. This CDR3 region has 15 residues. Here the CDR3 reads CASSPGGYSTDTQYF. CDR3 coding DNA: TGTGCCAGCAGCCCAGGAGGATATAGCACAGATACGCAGTATTTT.

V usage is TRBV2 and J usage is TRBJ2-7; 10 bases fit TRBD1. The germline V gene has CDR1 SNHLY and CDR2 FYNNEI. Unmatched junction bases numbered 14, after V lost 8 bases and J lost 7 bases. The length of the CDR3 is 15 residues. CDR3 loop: CASGKTGTGAVEQYF. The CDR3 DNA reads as TGTGCCAGCGGGAAAACCGGGACAGGGGCGGTTGAGCAGTACTTC.

The CDR3 sequence is CASSIRLGDGYTF. CDR3 in DNA: TGTGCCAGCAGTATCCGTCTGGGCGATGGCTACACCTTC. The chain has TRBV25-1 and TRBJ1-2; D is ambiguous. With 5 bases removed from V and 6 bases from J, the gap between germline ends came to 13 bases. Looked up from germline, CDR1 is MGHDK and CDR2 is SYGVNS. The CDR3 sequence is 13 residues long.

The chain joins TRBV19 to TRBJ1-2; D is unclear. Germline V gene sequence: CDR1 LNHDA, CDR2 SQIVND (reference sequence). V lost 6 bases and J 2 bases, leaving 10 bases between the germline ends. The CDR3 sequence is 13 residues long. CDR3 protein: CASSQTSNYGYTF. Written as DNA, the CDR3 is TGTGCCAGTAGCCAGACAAGCAACTATGGCTACACCTTC. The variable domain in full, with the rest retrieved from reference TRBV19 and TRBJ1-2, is DGGITQSPKYLFRKEGQNVTLSCEQNLNHDAMYWYRQDPGQGLRLIYYSQIVNDFQKGDIAEGYSVSREKKESFPLTVTSAQKNPTAFYLCASSQTSNYGYTFGSGTRLTVV.

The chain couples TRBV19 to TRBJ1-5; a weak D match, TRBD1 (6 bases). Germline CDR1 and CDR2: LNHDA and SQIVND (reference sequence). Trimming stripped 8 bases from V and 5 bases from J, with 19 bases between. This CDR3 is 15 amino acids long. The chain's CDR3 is CASVGGRESDQPQHF. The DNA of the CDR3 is TGTGCCAGTGTGGGGGGCAGGGAATCGGATCAGCCCCAGCATTTT.

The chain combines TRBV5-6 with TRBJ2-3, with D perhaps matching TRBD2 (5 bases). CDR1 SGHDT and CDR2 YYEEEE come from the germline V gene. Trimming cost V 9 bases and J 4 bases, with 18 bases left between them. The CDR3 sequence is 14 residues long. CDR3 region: CATSWVLAADTQYF. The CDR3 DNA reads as TGTGCCACCTCCTGGGTCCTAGCAGCAGATACGCAGTATTTT.

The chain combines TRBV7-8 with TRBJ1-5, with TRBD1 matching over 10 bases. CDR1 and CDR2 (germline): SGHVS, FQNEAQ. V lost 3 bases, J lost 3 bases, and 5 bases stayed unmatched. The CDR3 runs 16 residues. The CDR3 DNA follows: TGTGCCAGCAGCTTTAAGGGACAGGGGTACAATCAGCCCCAGCATTTT. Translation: CASSFKGQGYNQPQHF.

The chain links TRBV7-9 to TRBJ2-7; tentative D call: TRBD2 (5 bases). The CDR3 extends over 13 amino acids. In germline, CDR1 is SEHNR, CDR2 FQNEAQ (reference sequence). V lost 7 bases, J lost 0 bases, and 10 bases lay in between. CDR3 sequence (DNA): TGTGCCAGCACGGGCGGACTCTCCTACGAGCAGTACTTC. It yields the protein CASTGGLSYEQYF.

The CDR3 region has the DNA TGTGCCAGCAGCCCAAAAGGGACTCCCCCTAATGAGCAGTTCTTC. Translated: CASSPKGTPPNEQFF. The chain carries TRBV4-2 and TRBJ2-1, with D perhaps TRBD2 (6 bases). From germline, CDR1 is LGHNA and CDR2 YNFKEQ. V was shortened by 4 bases and J by 7 bases, with 17 bases between the two germline ends. This CDR3 is built from 15 residues.

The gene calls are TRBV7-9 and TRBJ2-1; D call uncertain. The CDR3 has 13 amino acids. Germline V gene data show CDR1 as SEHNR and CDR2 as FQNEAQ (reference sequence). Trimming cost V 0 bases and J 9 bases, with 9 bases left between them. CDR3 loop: CASSLARRAEQFF. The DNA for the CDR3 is TGTGCCAGCAGCTTAGCGCGTCGAGCTGAGCAGTTCTTC. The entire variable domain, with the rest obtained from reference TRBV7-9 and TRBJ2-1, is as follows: DTGVSQNPRHKITKRGQNVTFRCDPISEHNRLYWYRQTLGQGPEFLTYFQNEAQLEKSRLLSDRFSAERPKGSFSTLEIQRTEQGDSAMYLCASSLARRAEQFFGPGTRLTVL.

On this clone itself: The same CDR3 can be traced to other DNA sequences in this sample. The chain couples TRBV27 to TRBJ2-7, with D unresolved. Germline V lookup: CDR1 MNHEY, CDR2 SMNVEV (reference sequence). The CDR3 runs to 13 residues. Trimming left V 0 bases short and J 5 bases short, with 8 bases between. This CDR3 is CASSLSGRNEQYF. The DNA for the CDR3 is TGTGCCAGCAGTTTATCAGGACGGAACGAGCAGTACTTC.

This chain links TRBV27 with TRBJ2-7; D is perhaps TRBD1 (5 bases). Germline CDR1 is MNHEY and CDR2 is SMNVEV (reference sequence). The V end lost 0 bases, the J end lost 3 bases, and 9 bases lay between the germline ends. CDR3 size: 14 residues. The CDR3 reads CASSLSRQGYEQYF. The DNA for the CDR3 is TGTGCCAGCAGTTTATCCCGCCAGGGCTACGAGCAGTACTTC.

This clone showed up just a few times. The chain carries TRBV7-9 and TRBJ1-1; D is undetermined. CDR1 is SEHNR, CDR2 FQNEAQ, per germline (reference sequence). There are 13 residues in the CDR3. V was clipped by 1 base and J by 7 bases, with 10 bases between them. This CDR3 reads CASSLDPSFEAFF. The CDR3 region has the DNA TGTGCCAGCAGCTTAGATCCTTCGTTTGAAGCTTTCTTT.

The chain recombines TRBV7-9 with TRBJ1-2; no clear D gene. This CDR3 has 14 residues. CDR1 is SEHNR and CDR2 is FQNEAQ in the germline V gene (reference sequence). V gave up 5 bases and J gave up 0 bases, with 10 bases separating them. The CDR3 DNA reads TGTGCCAGCAGCCCTAACCCGTCTAACTATGGCTACACCTTC. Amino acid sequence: CASSPNPSNYGYTF.

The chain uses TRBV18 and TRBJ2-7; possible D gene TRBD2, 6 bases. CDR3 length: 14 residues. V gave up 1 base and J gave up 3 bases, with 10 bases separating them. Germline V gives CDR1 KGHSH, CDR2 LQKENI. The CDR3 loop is CASSPRGEFYEQYF. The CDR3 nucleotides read TGTGCCAGCTCACCACGGGGGGAGTTCTACGAGCAGTACTTC.

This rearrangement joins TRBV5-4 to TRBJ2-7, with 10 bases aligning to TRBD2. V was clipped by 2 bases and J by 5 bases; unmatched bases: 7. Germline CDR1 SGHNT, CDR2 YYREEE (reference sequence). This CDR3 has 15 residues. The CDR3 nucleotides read TGTGCCAGCAGCTTACCCGGGACTAGCGTTAACGAGCAGTACTTC. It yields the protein CASSLPGTSVNEQYF.

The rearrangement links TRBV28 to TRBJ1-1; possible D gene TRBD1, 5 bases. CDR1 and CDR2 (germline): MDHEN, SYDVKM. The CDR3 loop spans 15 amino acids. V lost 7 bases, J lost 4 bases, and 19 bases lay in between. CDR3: CASNPRGGRGTEAFF. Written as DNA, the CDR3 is TGTGCCAGCAATCCCCGCGGGGGTCGGGGCACTGAAGCTTTCTTT.

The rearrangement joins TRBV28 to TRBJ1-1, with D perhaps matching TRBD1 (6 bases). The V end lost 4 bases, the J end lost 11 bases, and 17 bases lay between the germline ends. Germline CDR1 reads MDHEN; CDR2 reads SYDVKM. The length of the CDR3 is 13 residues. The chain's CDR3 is CASSSRSRQEAFF. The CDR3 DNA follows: TGTGCCAGCAGTTCCCGAAGTCGACAGGAGGCTTTCTTT.